These 15 T cell receptor beta chains share one sample of origin, sequenced in a study of T cells after yellow fever vaccination. TCRdb analysed the 5' RACE reads with MiXCR anew, one entry per CDR3 protein. The sample lists around 500,000 distinct CDR3 sequences; less than 25% were seen once. The sequencing here drew on PBMCs, taken less than 25 days after the first yellow fever vaccination. Every receptor here comes from a man between 18 and 29 years old who received the YFV17D yellow fever vaccine.

The chain uses TRBV20-1 and TRBJ2-7; no clear D. The CDR3 extends over 12 amino acids. Germline V gives CDR1 DFQATT, CDR2 SNEGSKA (reference sequence). The ends were cut back, 6 bases at V and 3 bases at J, with 12 bases in the middle. Here the CDR3 reads CSAKGNHYEQYF. The CDR3 bases are TGCAGTGCGAAGGGCAACCACTACGAGCAGTACTTC.

This sequence joins TRBV7-2 and TRBJ2-2; D remains ambiguous. V lost 4 bases and J lost 0, with 3 bases in between. The CDR3 runs to 13 residues. From germline, CDR1 is SGHTA and CDR2 FQGNSA. Here the CDR3 reads CASSSANTGELFF. The CDR3 region has the DNA TGTGCCAGCAGCTCGGCGAACACCGGGGAGCTGTTTTTT.

The chain has TRBV7-6 and TRBJ2-7; weak D call: TRBD2 (6 bases). Germline assignment: CDR1 SGHVS and CDR2 FNYEAQ. The CDR3 is 18 amino acids. V lost 2 bases and J 0 bases, leaving 20 bases between the germline ends. The CDR3 DNA follows: TGTGCCAGCAGCTTAAGTCAGGGCGGGCCCGGGAGCTCCTACGAGCAGTACTTC. Residues: CASSLSQGGPGSSYEQYF.

The chain recombines TRBV4-3 with TRBJ1-2; D is uncertain. From germline, CDR1 is LGHNA and CDR2 YSLEER. The CDR3 runs to 15 residues. The V gene lost 4 bases and the J gene lost 3 bases, with 15 bases spanning the gap. The CDR3 reads CASSRRALPDYGYTF. DNA for the CDR3: TGCGCCAGCAGCCGACGGGCCCTACCTGACTATGGCTACACCTTC.

This clonotype has only a few counts. The chain joins TRBV5-4 to TRBJ2-1; TRBD1 matches 7 bases. The junction had 14 bases not matched to a gene; V was cut back by 0 bases and J by 14 bases. CDR3 length: 15 residues. CDR1 is SGHNT and CDR2 is YYREEE in the germline V gene (reference sequence). In DNA, the CDR3 is TGTGCCAGCAGCTTGGTCGGGTCTTTACAGGGGATGAAGTTCTTC. Translating it yields CASSLVGSLQGMKFF.

This clonotype was found many times. CDR3 region: CSAVRDSNSNQPQHF. The CDR3 DNA is TGCAGTGCCGTCCGGGACAGCAATAGCAATCAGCCCCAGCATTTT. The rearrangement joins TRBV20-1 to TRBJ1-5; TRBD1 matches 7 bases. The CDR3 contains 15 residues. V lost 6 bases and J lost 0; bases outside the gene matches: 8. The V gene's germline CDR1 is DFQATT and CDR2 SNEGSKA (reference sequence).

The chain couples TRBV4-1 to TRBJ1-2; perhaps TRBD1 as D (6 bases). Germline V gene lookup returns CDR1 MGHRA and CDR2 YSYEKL. V was trimmed by 0 bases and J by 5 bases, leaving 10 bases between them. The CDR3 is 14 amino acids. CDR3 region: CASSQEKGGYGYTF. The CDR3 DNA sequence: TGCGCCAGCAGCCAAGAGAAGGGGGGGTATGGCTACACCTTC.

This chain joins TRBV20-1 and TRBJ2-5; 10 positions match TRBD1. After removal of 6 bases from V and 6 bases from J, the junction contained 16 bases not matched to a gene. The CDR3 is made up of 16 amino acids. Germline CDR1 reads DFQATT; CDR2 reads SNEGSKA (reference sequence). CDR3 DNA: TGCAGTGCCACTAGCCCGGGACAGGGGACATCGAAGACCCAGTACTTC. It specifies CSATSPGQGTSKTQYF.

In its sample, this clonotype was seen a few times. The chain has TRBV6-5 and TRBJ2-4; D remains unclear. Germline assignment: CDR1 MNHEY and CDR2 SVGAGI. Trimming took off 2 bases at V and 1 base at J, with 9 bases between the two ends. The CDR3 runs to 15 residues. CDR3 amino acids: CASSYREGAKNIQYF. CDR3 in DNA: TGTGCCAGCAGTTACAGGGAAGGGGCCAAAAACATTCAGTACTTC.

The rearrangement joins TRBV6-6 to TRBJ2-7; perhaps TRBD1 as D (6 bases). The CDR3 is 13 residues long. Trimming pared 6 bases from V and 5 bases from J, leaving 14 bases between. From germline, CDR1 is MNHNY and CDR2 SVGAGI (reference sequence). Here the CDR3 reads CASREQGPHEQYF. The DNA for the CDR3 is TGTGCCAGCAGGGAACAGGGTCCCCACGAGCAGTACTTC.

The chain combines TRBV30 with TRBJ1-2; D ambiguous. Germline V gene data show CDR1 as GTSNPN and CDR2 as SVGIG (reference sequence). This CDR3 region has 14 residues. Trimming left V 0 bases short and J 4 bases short, with 12 bases between. The CDR3 DNA sequence: TGTGCCTGGAGTGTACGTCGAGGGAGCTATGGCTACACCTTC. Translating gives CAWSVRRGSYGYTF.

The chain employs TRBV10-3 and TRBJ1-1; D is unclear. This CDR3 comprises 13 residues. Germline CDR1 ENHRY, CDR2 SYGVKD. The V and J ends lost 3 bases and 3 bases respectively, with 8 bases between them. Written as DNA, the CDR3 is TGTGCCATCAGTGATCGAGCCGACACTGAAGCTTTCTTT. Amino acids: CAISDRADTEAFF.

This clonotype came up many times. The chain has TRBV5-1 and TRBJ1-1; D uncertain. The CDR3 length is 15 residues. Germline assignment: CDR1 SGHRS and CDR2 YFSETQ. V dropped 0 bases and J dropped 8 bases, with 17 bases sitting between them. CDR3 protein: CASSLGSGPYQEAFF. As DNA, the CDR3 is TGCGCCAGCAGCTTGGGCTCCGGGCCTTACCAAGAAGCTTTCTTT.

The V and J genes are TRBV6-2 or TRBV6-3 and TRBJ2-7, with 8 bases aligning to TRBD1. The V segment lost 6 bases and the J segment 0 bases; nucleotides outside the gene matches: 10. In germline, CDR1 is MNHEY, CDR2 SVGEGT. The CDR3 sequence is 16 residues long. The DNA of the CDR3 is TGTGCCAGCAGCTTCGGGGGACAGGCTAGCTCCTACGAGCAGTACGTC. Protein product: CASSFGGQASSYEQYV.

J is TRBJ2-5 and V is TRBV28; D gene ambiguous. V lost 10 bases and J lost 4, with 13 bases in between. This CDR3 contains 12 residues. Germline V gene sequence: CDR1 MDHEN, CDR2 SYDVKM. The chain's CDR3 is CATAHRIETQYF. The DNA of the CDR3 is TGTGCCACCGCCCACAGAATAGAGACCCAGTACTTC.